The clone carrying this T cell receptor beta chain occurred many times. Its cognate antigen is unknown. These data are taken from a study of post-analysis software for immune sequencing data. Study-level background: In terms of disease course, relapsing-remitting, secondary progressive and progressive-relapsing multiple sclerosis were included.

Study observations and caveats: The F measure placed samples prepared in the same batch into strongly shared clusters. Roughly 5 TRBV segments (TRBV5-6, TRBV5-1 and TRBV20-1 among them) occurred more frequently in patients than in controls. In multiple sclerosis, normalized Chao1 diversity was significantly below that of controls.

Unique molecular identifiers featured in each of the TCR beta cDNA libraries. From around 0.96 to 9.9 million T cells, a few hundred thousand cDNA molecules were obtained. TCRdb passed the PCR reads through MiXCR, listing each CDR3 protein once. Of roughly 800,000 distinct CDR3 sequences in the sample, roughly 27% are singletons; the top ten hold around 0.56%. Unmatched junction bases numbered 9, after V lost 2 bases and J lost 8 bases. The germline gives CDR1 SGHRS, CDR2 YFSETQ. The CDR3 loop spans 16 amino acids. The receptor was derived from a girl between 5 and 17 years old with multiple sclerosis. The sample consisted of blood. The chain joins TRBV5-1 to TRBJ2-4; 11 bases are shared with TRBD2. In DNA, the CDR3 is TGCGCCAGCAGCTTTCCGTCTAGCGGGAGGACGGACATTCAGTACTTC. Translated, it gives CASSFPSSGRTDIQYF.